This T cell receptor (beta chain) was profiled in a study of shared clonotypes between healthy human individuals. Naive CD8 cells lacked CD45RO and underwent positive selection for CCR7, leaving out terminally differentiated effector memory CD45RA+ cells. All the donors were Caucasian adults who lived in Nashville, Tennessee. Trimming shortened V by 5 bases and J by 1 base, and 8 bases separated the two germline ends. The V gene's germline CDR1 is MNHEY and CDR2 SMNVEV (reference sequence). The CDR3 spans 14 residues. The assay was carried out at the deep level. The method was immunoSEQ multiplex PCR; TCRdb's version includes in-frame clones alone and lacks a portion of them. The sample comprises roughly 1,800,000 clones, just under 95% of which are singletons, and 1.2% rests with the top ten. Whole-study results and caveats: Compared with clonotypes that all four donors shared, non-shared clonotypes had lower generation probabilities.

The table lists this clone with a few counts. The antigen is undetermined. The sequencing input was naive CD8+ T cells sorted from blood. The TCR was taken from a young man in good health. This sequence joins TRBV27 and TRBJ2-2, with D tentatively TRBD1 (6 bases). The CDR3 DNA follows: TGTGCCAGCAGTATGGGACAGAACACCGGGGAGCTGTTTTTT. It yields the protein CASSMGQNTGELFF.